In this sample, the clone carrying this T cell receptor beta chain turned up a few times. Its antigen is currently unknown. Sample treatment: approximately nine-day PBMC culture with coronavirus spike peptide pools or control peptides (ViraFEST assay). Sequencing of the DNA from cultured CD4+ T cells was carried out with the Oncomine TCR Beta short-read assay. TCRdb used MiXCR to reprocess the PCR reads, holding one entry per CDR3 protein. Of about 15,000 distinct CDR3 sequences in the sample, around 49% were seen once. The sample is drawn from a study of vaccination and CD4 T cells after COVID-19. Study overall: Sampling that followed vaccination took place a median about 70 days after dose two, within a range of 14 to 241. Researchers treated control cultures with a CEFX pool, an HIV-1 Nef pool, or no peptide.

Germline V gene sequence: CDR1 DFQATT, CDR2 SNEGSKA (reference sequence). V was clipped by 1 base and J by 2 bases; unmatched bases: 4. CDR3 length equals 14 residues. Study observations and caveats: Convalescent patients had 304 of 307 vaccine-specific clones showing spike mono-reactivity. Looking at convalescent patients, a median around 83% of reactive clones were present only post-vaccination.

This sequence was found in a human donor who had recovered from COVID-19. The sample in question was CD4+ T cells from blood, cultured in vitro, obtained before SARS-CoV-2 vaccination. The chain joins TRBV20-1 to TRBJ2-5; TRBD1 agrees at 7 bases. In DNA, the CDR3 is TGCAGTGCTAGAGCTTTGGGACAGCAAGAGACCCAGTACTTC. The encoded protein is CSARALGQQETQYF.